A single sample is the source of the 21 T cell receptor beta chains below, sequenced in a study of shared clonotypes between healthy human individuals. The method was immunoSEQ multiplex PCR; TCRdb's version includes in-frame clones alone and lacks a portion of them. The data contain 490,000 or so clones, about 79% of them singletons. The material sequenced was PBMCs. These receptors all come from a woman in her 40s in good health. Some clones in this sample may be carry-over from other donors' samples.

This clone has just a few counts. This chain connects TRBV7-2 to TRBJ2-1; maybe TRBD1 (5 bases). V lost 3 bases and J 8 bases, leaving 11 bases between the germline ends. The CDR3 covers 13 residues. Germline V lookup: CDR1 SGHTA, CDR2 FQGNSA. DNA for the CDR3: TGTGCCAGCAGCTTGCGGACAATGGATGAGCAGTTCTTC. It specifies CASSLRTMDEQFF. The full variable domain, rest sourced from reference TRBV7-2 and TRBJ2-1, is GAGVSQSPSNKVTEKGKDVELRCDPISGHTALYWYRQSLGQGLEFLIYFQGNSAPDKSGLPSDRFSAERTGGSVSTLTIQRTQQEDSAVYLCASSLRTMDEQFFGPGTRLTVL.

The chain uses TRBV7-8 and TRBJ2-7; possibly TRBD1 or TRBD2 for D (6 bases each). Trimming took 1 base from V and 2 from J, leaving 18 bases between them. Germline CDR1 reads SGHVS; CDR2 reads FQNEAQ. The CDR3 is 17 residues long. The CDR3 nucleotides read TGTGCCAGCAGCTTAGAAGGCAGGGGACTCTCACCCTACGAGCAGTACTTC. It codes for CASSLEGRGLSPYEQYF.

The V gene is TRBV7-9, the J gene TRBJ2-5; D remains ambiguous. V was clipped by 5 bases and J by 1 base, with 8 bases between them. Per germline, CDR1 SEHNR and CDR2 FQNEAQ (reference sequence). CDR3 length equals 13 residues. The CDR3 sequence is CASSAFPQETQYF. Here the CDR3 DNA reads TGTGCCAGCAGCGCGTTCCCCCAAGAGACCCAGTACTTC.

This clone was seen a few times. The chain has TRBV11-2 and TRBJ1-2; no definite D call. V shed 5 bases and J shed 4 bases, with 8 bases lying between them. In germline, CDR1 is SGHAT, CDR2 FQNNGV. The CDR3 covers 12 residues. In nucleotides, the CDR3 is TGTGCCAGCAGCCAAGGCCCCTATGGCTACACCTTC. It specifies CASSQGPYGYTF.

A remark on this clone: The same CDR3 is also encoded by other DNA sequences in this sample. The V gene is TRBV20-1, the J gene TRBJ2-1, with no clear D. Trimming left V 3 bases short and J 4 bases short, with 4 bases between. CDR1 is DFQATT and CDR2 is SNEGSKA in the germline V gene (reference sequence). This CDR3 region has 11 residues. CDR3: CSASGYNEQFF. CDR3 DNA: TGCAGTGCTAGCGGGTACAATGAGCAGTTCTTC.

A single count supports this clone. The chain links TRBV6-1 to TRBJ1-5; 10 bases fit TRBD1. In germline, CDR1 is MNHNS, CDR2 SASEGT. This CDR3 is 15 amino acids long. J was trimmed by 6 bases and V by 10 bases; bases with no gene match: 12. CDR3 loop: CATSRQGATGQPQHF. In DNA form, the CDR3 reads TGTGCCACCTCTAGACAGGGGGCGACAGGTCAGCCCCAGCATTTT.

The chain carries TRBV27 and TRBJ1-1, with 7 bases that match TRBD1. The CDR3 has 15 residues. CDR1 and CDR2 (germline): MNHEY, SMNVEV (reference sequence). V shed 4 bases and J 1 base; nucleotides not matched to a gene: 6. For the CDR3, the DNA is TGTGCCAGCAGTTCCGACAGGGTTGGGAACACTGAAGCTTTCTTT. The encoded protein is CASSSDRVGNTEAFF.

The chain recombines TRBV19 with TRBJ2-7; D unresolved. Germline values: CDR1 LNHDA, CDR2 SQIVND (reference sequence). V lost 4 bases to trimming and J lost 0 bases, with 13 bases between them. CDR3 length: 15 amino acids. CDR3 loop: CASSSRSASSYEQYF. CDR3 in DNA: TGTGCCAGTAGTAGCCGAAGCGCATCCTCCTACGAGCAGTACTTC.

CDR3 loop: CASNTGFNQPQHF. The CDR3 DNA sequence: TGTGCCAGCAACACAGGTTTCAATCAGCCCCAGCATTTT. The chain links TRBV6-5 to TRBJ1-5; a possible D gene is TRBD1 (5 bases). The CDR3 consists of 13 residues. Germline V gene lookup returns CDR1 MNHEY and CDR2 SVGAGI. The V end lost 7 bases, the J end lost 3 bases, and 10 bases lay between the germline ends.

This clone was observed a few times. This sequence joins TRBV10-2 and TRBJ1-5; D unclear. CDR3 length equals 15 residues. Trimming removed 0 bases from V and 4 bases from J, with 10 bases in between. CDR1 and CDR2 from the germline V gene are WSHSY and SAAADI. CDR3 DNA sequence: TGCGCCAGCAGTGAGTCGAGGATGCCGAATCAGCCCCAGCATTTT. This sequence encodes CASSESRMPNQPQHF.

The CDR3 region has the DNA TGTGCCAGCAGTCCCGGACTAGCCCCCTACGAGCAGTACTTC. It translates to CASSPGLAPYEQYF. The rearrangement links TRBV28 to TRBJ2-7; 8 bases are a match to TRBD2. There are 14 residues in the CDR3. Germline loops: CDR1 MDHEN, CDR2 SYDVKM. V was pared by 5 bases and J by 2 bases, with 5 bases of the junction left unmatched.

This clone occurred once. The chain links TRBV18 to TRBJ2-7, with TRBD1 identical over 9 bases. Trimming at V came to 2 bases and at J to 6 bases, leaving 5 bases not matched to a gene. The length of the CDR3 is 14 residues. Germline CDR1 KGHSH, CDR2 LQKENI. The CDR3 region has the DNA TGTGCCAGCTCACCAGACAGGGGGTTCAGCGAGCAGTACTTC. It specifies CASSPDRGFSEQYF.

This clone was seen at least ten times. The genes are TRBV27 and TRBJ2-1, with 10 bases fitting TRBD2. There are 15 residues in the CDR3. The ends lost 3 bases at V and 9 bases at J; junction bases unmatched: 8. Per germline, CDR1 MNHEY and CDR2 SMNVEV (reference sequence). The CDR3 loop reads CASSFRAGGGREQFF. CDR3 coding DNA: TGTGCCAGCAGTTTCAGAGCGGGAGGGGGCCGTGAGCAGTTCTTC.

The V call is TRBV2, the J call TRBJ1-2; TRBD1 agrees at 8 bases. Per the germline V gene, CDR1 is SNHLY and CDR2 is FYNNEI. Trimming took 2 bases from V and 3 from J; bases not matched to a gene: 2. The CDR3 consists of 14 residues. CDR3 sequence: CASSEQGAYYGYTF. The CDR3 coding sequence is TGTGCCAGCAGTGAACAGGGGGCCTACTATGGCTACACCTTC.

The genes are TRBV5-1 and TRBJ2-1; a weak D match, TRBD1 (5 bases). The CDR3 covers 15 residues. CDR1 and CDR2 from the germline V gene are SGHRS and YFSETQ. With 2 bases removed from V and 0 bases from J, the gap between germline ends came to 9 bases. The CDR3 is CASSLQASSYNEQFF. As DNA, the CDR3 is TGCGCCAGCAGCTTACAGGCTTCCTCCTACAATGAGCAGTTCTTC.

This rearrangement joins TRBV7-9 to TRBJ1-2; D not resolved. V was shortened by 3 bases and J by 4 bases, with 6 bases between the two germline ends. Per germline, CDR1 SEHNR and CDR2 FQNEAQ (reference sequence). This CDR3 comprises 12 residues. CDR3 bases: TGTGCCAGCAGCTTGATGGGCTATGGCTACACCTTC. This sequence encodes CASSLMGYGYTF.

Only a few counts were recorded for this clone. This sequence joins TRBV4-3 and TRBJ2-3, with 7 positions matching TRBD1. CDR1 is LGHNA, CDR2 YSLEER, per germline. J was trimmed by 5 bases and V by 5 bases; bases with no gene match: 10. This CDR3 region has 15 residues. CDR3 coding DNA: TGCGCCAGCAGCAAAGGGGGCAGCGAAGTAGATACGCAGTATTTT. It is translated as CASSKGGSEVDTQYF.

This clone showed up just once. The genes are TRBV21-1 and TRBJ2-7; the D call in the table, TRBD2, was not verified against the DNA. TRBV21-1 is recorded as a pseudogene. The CDR3 is made up of 20 amino acids. CDR3 sequence reads: CASSKCRASGTSGPGYEQYF. The CDR3 region has the DNA TGTGCCAGCAGCAAATGCCGTGCCTCCGGGACTAGCGGGCCTGGGTACGAGCAGTACTTC.

Details on this clone: A read error is the likely source, as a far larger clone sits one nucleotide away. The sample holds other DNA sequences that translate to the same CDR3. The CDR3, as DNA: TGTGCTAGCGGGGCAGCGAACACCGGGGAGCTGTTTTTT. Encoded protein: CASGAANTGELFF. The V call is TRBV19, the J call TRBJ2-2, with 8 nucleotides matching TRBD2. Germline-derived CDR1 and CDR2 are LNHDA and SQIVND (reference sequence). The CDR3 consists of 13 residues.

The chain recombines TRBV18 with TRBJ2-1; either TRBD1 or TRBD2 may supply D (5 bases each). V dropped 2 bases and J dropped 4 bases, with 18 bases sitting between them. Germline V gene data show CDR1 as KGHSH and CDR2 as LQKENI. The CDR3 contains 17 residues. CDR3: CASSPGGFAPGYNEQFF. The CDR3 nucleotides read TGTGCCAGCTCACCAGGGGGATTCGCCCCCGGTTACAATGAGCAGTTCTTC.

The J gene is TRBJ2-2, the V gene TRBV5-1, with 10 nucleotides matching TRBD2. CDR3 length: 18 residues. After removal of 1 base from V and 0 bases from J, the junction contained 6 bases not matched to a gene. Germline V CDR1 and CDR2: SGHRS, YFSETQ. This CDR3 reads CASSLYGLAESNTGELFF. DNA of the CDR3: TGCGCCAGCAGCTTGTACGGACTAGCGGAGTCGAACACCGGGGAGCTGTTTTTT.